This paragraph reports one TCR beta chain. Antigen: not known. The data were obtained in a study of shared clonotypes between healthy human individuals. As for the study in general: Three plates were used per donor for CD4 naive, three for CD4 memory, two for CD8 naive and one for CD8 memory.

Trimming stripped 6 bases from V and 1 base from J, with 13 bases between. The germline CDR1 and CDR2 sequences are MNHEY and SMNVEV (reference sequence). The CDR3 spans 14 residues. General study points: Rarefaction showed sorted-subset sequencing was incomplete despite large depth.

Naive CD8 cells were CD45RO-negative, positively selected for CCR7, excluding terminally differentiated effector memory CD45RA+ cells. TCRdb keeps only in-frame clones here, not all; method: immunoSEQ multiplex PCR. The table has hundreds of thousands of clones, nearly 97% seen once. Sample: naive CD8+ T cells sorted from blood. The clonotype originates from a woman between 25 and 40 years old in good health. The J gene is TRBJ2-7, the V gene TRBV27; a weak D match, TRBD2 (5 bases). In DNA, the CDR3 is TGTGCCAGCAGACCTACCGGGAAATCCTACGAGCAGTACTTC. It encodes CASRPTGKSYEQYF.